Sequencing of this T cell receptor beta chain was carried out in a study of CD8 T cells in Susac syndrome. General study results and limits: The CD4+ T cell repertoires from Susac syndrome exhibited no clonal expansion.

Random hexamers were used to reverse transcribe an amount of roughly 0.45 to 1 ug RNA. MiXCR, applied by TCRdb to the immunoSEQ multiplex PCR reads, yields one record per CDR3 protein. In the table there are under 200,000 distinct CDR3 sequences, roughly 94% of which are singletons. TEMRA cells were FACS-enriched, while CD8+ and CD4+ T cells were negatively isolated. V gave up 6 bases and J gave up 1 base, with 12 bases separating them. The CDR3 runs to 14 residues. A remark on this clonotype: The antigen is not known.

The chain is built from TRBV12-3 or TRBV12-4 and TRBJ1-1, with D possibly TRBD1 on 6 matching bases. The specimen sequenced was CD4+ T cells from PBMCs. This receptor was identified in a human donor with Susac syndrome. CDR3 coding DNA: TGTGCCAGCAGCCCTGGGGGGGCGAACACTGAAGCTTTCTTT. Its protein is CASSPGGANTEAFF.